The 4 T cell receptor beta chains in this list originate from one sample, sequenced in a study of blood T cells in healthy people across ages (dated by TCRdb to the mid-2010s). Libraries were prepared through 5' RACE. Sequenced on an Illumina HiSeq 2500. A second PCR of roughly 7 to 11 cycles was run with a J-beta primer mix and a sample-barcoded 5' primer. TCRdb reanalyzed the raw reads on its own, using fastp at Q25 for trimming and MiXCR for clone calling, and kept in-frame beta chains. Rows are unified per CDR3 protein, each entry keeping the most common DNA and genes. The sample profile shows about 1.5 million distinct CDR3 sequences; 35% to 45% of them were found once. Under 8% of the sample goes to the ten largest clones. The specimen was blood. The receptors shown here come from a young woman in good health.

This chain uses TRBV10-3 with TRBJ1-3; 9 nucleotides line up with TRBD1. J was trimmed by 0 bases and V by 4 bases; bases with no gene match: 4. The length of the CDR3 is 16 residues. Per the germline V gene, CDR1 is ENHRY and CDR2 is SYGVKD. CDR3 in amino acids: CAISGGTGSSGNTIYF. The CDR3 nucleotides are TGTGCCATCAGTGGAGGGACAGGGAGCTCTGGAAACACCATATATTTT.

The CDR3 region is CASNTGSHSPEAFF. CDR3 in DNA: TGTGCCAGCAATACAGGGTCTCACTCCCCCGAAGCTTTCTTT. The chain recombines TRBV6-5 with TRBJ1-1; D perhaps matches TRBD1 (6 bases). Trimming left V 7 bases short and J 8 bases short, with 20 bases between. This CDR3 region has 14 residues. Germline assignment: CDR1 MNHEY and CDR2 SVGAGI.

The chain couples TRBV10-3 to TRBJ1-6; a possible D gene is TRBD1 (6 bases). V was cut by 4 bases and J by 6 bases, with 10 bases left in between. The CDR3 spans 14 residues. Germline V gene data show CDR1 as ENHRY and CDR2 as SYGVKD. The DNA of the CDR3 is TGTGCCATCAGTGCTGGGGGCATTAATTCACCCCTCCACTTT. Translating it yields CAISAGGINSPLHF.

The CDR3 DNA reads as TGCGCCAGCAGCCGACCCCTCGGCGGGGAGCTGTTTTTT. Protein product: CASSRPLGGELFF. The rearrangement links TRBV5-1 to TRBJ2-2; D unresolved. This CDR3 spans 13 amino acids. Per the germline V gene, CDR1 is SGHRS and CDR2 is YFSETQ. Trimming cost V 4 bases and J 7 bases, with 11 bases left between them.